This T cell receptor (beta chain) stems from a study of blood T cell repertoires in COVID-19. Profiled with immunoSEQ multiplex PCR; TCRdb holds only in-frame clones, not every one. Of some 100,000 clones detected, 70% to 90% appear once; the ten largest clones hold roughly 8.1%. V shed 9 bases, J shed 4 bases, and the junction held 13 bases outside the gene matches. CDR1 is MNHEY and CDR2 is SVGAGI in the germline V gene. This CDR3 comprises 15 residues. V usage is TRBV6-5 and J usage is TRBJ2-3; 7 nucleotides agree with TRBD1. The clonotype was recovered from a woman aged 70 to 79 with acute or convalescent COVID-19. Sequenced material: peripheral blood. CDR3: CAREIRGSNPDTQYF. For the CDR3, the DNA is TGTGCCAGGGAGATCAGGGGGAGTAACCCAGATACGCAGTATTTT.